This T cell receptor beta chain was captured in a study of early T cells in non-severe SARS-CoV-2 infection. This CDR3 has 13 amino acids. V was pared by 7 bases and J by 9 bases, with 17 bases between. Germline V gives CDR1 SGHDT, CDR2 YYEEEE. TCRdb re-derived calls from the 5' RACE reads in MiXCR, one entry per CDR3 protein. This sample has 80,000 to 95,000 distinct CDR3 sequences, with more than 13% found just once. This clonotype has ten or more counts. The chain carries TRBV5-6 and TRBJ2-1, with D maybe TRBD1 (6 bases). The sample comprised whole blood. This TCR came from an adult who was a healthcare worker with PCR-confirmed SARS-CoV-2 infection or an uninfected control (not recorded which). The CDR3 reads CASFQGNYGEQFF. The CDR3 coding sequence is TGTGCCAGCTTTCAGGGGAATTATGGTGAGCAGTTCTTC.